This T cell receptor beta chain originates from a study of T-cell reconstitution after alpha-beta-depleted transplantation in children. This clonotype was observed a few times. The V end lost 3 bases, the J end lost 1 base, and 17 bases lay between the germline ends. The CDR3 spans 17 residues. The germline gives CDR1 SGHDT, CDR2 YYEEEE. Preparation of the TCRbeta library involved a method that used unique molecular identifiers. TCRdb ran MiXCR on the PCR reads and lists one entry per CDR3 protein. The data contain 350,000 to 450,000 distinct CDR3 sequences, over 20% of them seen just once; the ten biggest clones take up around 3.9%.

The sequencing used PBMCs from the stem cell graft donor, collected from the stem cell graft. The gene calls are TRBV5-6 and TRBJ2-1; perhaps TRBD1 as D (6 bases). This TCR came from a human donor who donated a stem cell graft to a child with acute myeloid leukemia. The CDR3 loop is CASSWGPGLKSYNEQFF. In DNA, the CDR3 is TGTGCCAGCAGCTGGGGGCCAGGGTTGAAGTCCTACAATGAGCAGTTCTTC.